The source of this T cell receptor beta chain is a study of blood T cell repertoires in COVID-19. The CDR3 totals 15 residues. J lost 0 bases, V lost 3 bases, and 4 bases had no gene match. The germline V gene encodes CDR1 MNHEY and CDR2 SMNVEV (reference sequence). Measured with immunoSEQ multiplex PCR; TCRdb has only the in-frame clones, and not every one. The table includes more than 95,000 clones, roughly 90% detected once. The source is a man aged 50-59 years with acute or convalescent COVID-19. The J gene is TRBJ2-7, the V gene TRBV27, with TRBD2 matching over 8 bases. Sequencing was done on a sample of peripheral blood. This CDR3 is CASSLSSGFSYEQYF. As DNA, the CDR3 is TGTGCCAGCAGTTTGTCTAGCGGGTTCTCCTACGAGCAGTACTTC.